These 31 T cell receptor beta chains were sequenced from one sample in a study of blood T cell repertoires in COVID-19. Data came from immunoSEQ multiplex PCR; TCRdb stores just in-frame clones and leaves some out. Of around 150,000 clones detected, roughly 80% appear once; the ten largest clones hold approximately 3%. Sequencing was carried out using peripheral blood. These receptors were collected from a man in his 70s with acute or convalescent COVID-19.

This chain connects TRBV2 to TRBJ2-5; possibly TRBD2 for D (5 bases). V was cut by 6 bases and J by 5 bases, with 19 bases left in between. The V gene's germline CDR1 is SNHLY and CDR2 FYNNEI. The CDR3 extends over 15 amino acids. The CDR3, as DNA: TGTGCCAGCAGCGCCTCCCGGGGAGAACGGGAGACCCAGTACTTC. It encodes CASSASRGERETQYF.

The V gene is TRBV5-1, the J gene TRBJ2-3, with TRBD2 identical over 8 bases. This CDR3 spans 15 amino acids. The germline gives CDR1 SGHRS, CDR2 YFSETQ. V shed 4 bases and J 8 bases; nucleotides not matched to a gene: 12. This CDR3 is CASSPAPGLGVTQYF. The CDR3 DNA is TGCGCCAGCAGCCCGGCCCCGGGACTAGGGGTTACGCAGTATTTT.

The CDR3 DNA is TGTGCCAGCAGCCAAGTTCAGGCAGGGGGTAACTACGAGCAGTACTTC. Residues: CASSQVQAGGNYEQYF. This rearrangement joins TRBV4-2 to TRBJ2-7, with 7 bases aligning to TRBD1. V dropped 1 base and J dropped 3; count of bases not matched to a gene: 9. Germline CDR1 is LGHNA and CDR2 is YNFKEQ. This CDR3 has 16 amino acids.

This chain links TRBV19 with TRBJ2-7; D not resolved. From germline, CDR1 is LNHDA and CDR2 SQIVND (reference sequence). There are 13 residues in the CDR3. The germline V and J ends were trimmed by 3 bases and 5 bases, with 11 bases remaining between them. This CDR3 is CASSIGTSNEQYF. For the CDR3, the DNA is TGTGCCAGTAGTATTGGTACATCAAACGAGCAGTACTTC.

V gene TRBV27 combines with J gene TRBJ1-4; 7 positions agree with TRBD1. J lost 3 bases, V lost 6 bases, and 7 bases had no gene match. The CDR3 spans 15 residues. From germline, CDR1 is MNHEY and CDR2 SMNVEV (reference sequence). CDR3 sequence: CASSGAGTANEKLFF. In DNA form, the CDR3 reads TGTGCCAGCAGCGGTGCCGGGACAGCTAATGAAAAACTGTTTTTT.

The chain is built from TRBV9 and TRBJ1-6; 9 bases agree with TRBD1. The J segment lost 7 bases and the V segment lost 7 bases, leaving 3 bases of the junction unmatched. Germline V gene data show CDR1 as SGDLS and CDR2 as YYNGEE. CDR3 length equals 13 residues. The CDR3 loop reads CASAGQGNSPLHF. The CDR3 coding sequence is TGTGCCAGCGCAGGACAGGGGAATTCACCCCTCCACTTT.

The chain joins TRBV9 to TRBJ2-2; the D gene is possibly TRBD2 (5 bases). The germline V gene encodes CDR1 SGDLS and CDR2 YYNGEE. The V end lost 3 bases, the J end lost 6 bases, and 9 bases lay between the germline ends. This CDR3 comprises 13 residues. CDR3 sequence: CASSAEGSGELFF. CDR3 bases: TGTGCCAGCAGCGCCGAGGGTTCCGGGGAGCTGTTTTTT.

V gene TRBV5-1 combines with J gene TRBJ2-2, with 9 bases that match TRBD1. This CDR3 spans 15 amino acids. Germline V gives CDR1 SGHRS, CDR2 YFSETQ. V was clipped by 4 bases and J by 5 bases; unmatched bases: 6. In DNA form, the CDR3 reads TGCGCCAGCAGCACCTCGACAGGGGGGACCGGGGAGCTGTTTTTT. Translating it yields CASSTSTGGTGELFF. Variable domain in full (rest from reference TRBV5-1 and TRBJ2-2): KAGVTQTPRYLIKTRGQQVTLSCSPISGHRSVSWYQQTPGQGLQFLFEYFSETQRNKGNFPGRFSGRQFSNSRSEMNVSTLELGDSALYLCASSTSTGGTGELFFGEGSRLTVL.

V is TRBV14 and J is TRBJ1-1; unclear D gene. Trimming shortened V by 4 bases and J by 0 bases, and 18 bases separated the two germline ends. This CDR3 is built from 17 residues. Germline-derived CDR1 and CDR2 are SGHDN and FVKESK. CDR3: CASSRWVPGSMNTEAFF. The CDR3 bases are TGTGCCAGCAGCCGATGGGTGCCGGGGTCTATGAACACTGAAGCTTTCTTT.

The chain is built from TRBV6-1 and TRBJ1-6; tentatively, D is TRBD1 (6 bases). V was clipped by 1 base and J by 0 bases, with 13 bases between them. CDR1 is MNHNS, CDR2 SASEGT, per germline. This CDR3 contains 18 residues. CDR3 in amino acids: CASSEGTVKSSYNSPLHF. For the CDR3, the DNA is TGTGCCAGCAGTGAAGGGACAGTTAAAAGCTCCTATAATTCACCCCTCCACTTT.

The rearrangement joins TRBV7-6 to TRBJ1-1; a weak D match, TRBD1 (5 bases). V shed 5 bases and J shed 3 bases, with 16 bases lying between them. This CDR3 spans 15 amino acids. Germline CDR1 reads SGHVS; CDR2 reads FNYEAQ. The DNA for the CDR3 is TGTGCCAGCAGCCCCCGACAGTTGGGGTACACTGAAGCTTTCTTT. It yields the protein CASSPRQLGYTEAFF.

The CDR3 sequence: CASIFRDRGTYGYTF. CDR3 in DNA: TGTGCCAGCATATTCCGGGACAGGGGAACCTATGGCTACACCTTC. The chain couples TRBV2 to TRBJ1-2; TRBD1 agrees at 10 bases. V lost 7 bases, J lost 4 bases, and 9 bases stayed unmatched. This CDR3 has 15 residues. CDR1 is SNHLY and CDR2 is FYNNEI in the germline V gene.

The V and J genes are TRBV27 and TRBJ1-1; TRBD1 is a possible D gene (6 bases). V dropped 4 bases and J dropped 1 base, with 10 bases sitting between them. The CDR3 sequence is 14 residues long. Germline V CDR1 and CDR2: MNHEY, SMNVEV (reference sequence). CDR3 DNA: TGTGCCAGCAGTTACGGACAGACGAACACTGAAGCTTTCTTT. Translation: CASSYGQTNTEAFF.

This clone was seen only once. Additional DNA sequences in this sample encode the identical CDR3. CDR3 in amino acids: CASSPGQGGSPLHF. The DNA for the CDR3 is TGTGCCAGCTCACCGGGACAGGGAGGATCACCCCTCCACTTT. The rearrangement uses TRBV18 and TRBJ1-6; 9 bases are shared with TRBD1. This CDR3 has 14 amino acids. From germline, CDR1 is KGHSH and CDR2 LQKENI. With V trimmed by 3 bases and J by 10 bases, 4 bases remained unmatched.

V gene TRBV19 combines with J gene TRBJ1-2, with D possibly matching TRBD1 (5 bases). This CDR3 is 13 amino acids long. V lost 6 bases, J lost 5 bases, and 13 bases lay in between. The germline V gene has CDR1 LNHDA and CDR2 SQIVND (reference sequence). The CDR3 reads CASSPENRYGYTF. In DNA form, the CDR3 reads TGTGCCAGTAGCCCGGAGAACAGGTATGGCTACACCTTC.

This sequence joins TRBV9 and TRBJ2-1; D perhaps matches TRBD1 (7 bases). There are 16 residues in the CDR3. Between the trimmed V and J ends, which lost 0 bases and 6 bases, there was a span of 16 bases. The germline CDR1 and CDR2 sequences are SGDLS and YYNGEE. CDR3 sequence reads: CASSVDQGGPFNEQFF. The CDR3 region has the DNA TGTGCCAGCAGCGTAGACCAGGGGGGCCCCTTCAATGAGCAGTTCTTC. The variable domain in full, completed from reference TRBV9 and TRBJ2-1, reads DSGVTQTPKHLITATGQRVTLRCSPRSGDLSVYWYQQSLDQGLQFLIQYYNGEERAKGNILERFSAQQFPDLHSELNLSSLELGDSALYFCASSVDQGGPFNEQFFGPGTRLTVL.

Here the CDR3 reads CASSTTAHSNQPQHF. In nucleotides, the CDR3 is TGTGCCAGTAGTACGACAGCCCATAGCAATCAGCCCCAGCATTTT. V and J are TRBV19 and TRBJ1-5; possible D gene TRBD1, 5 bases. This CDR3 region has 15 residues. The V gene lost 4 bases and the J gene lost 0 bases, with 10 bases spanning the gap. From germline, CDR1 is LNHDA and CDR2 SQIVND (reference sequence). Complete variable domain (other parts from reference TRBV19 and TRBJ1-5): DGGITQSPKYLFRKEGQNVTLSCEQNLNHDAMYWYRQDPGQGLRLIYYSQIVNDFQKGDIAEGYSVSREKKESFPLTVTSAQKNPTAFYLCASSTTAHSNQPQHFGDGTRLSIL.

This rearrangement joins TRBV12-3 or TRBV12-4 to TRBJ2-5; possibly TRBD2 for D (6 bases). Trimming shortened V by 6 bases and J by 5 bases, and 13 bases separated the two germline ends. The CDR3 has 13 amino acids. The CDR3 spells CASRAETRETQYF. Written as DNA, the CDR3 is TGTGCCAGCAGAGCGGAGACTAGGGAGACCCAGTACTTC.

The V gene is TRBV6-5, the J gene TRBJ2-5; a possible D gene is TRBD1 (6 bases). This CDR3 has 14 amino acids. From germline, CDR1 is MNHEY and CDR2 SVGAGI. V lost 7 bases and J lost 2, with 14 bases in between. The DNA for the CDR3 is TGTGCCAGCACCGAATGGGGGCCGCAAGAGACCCAGTACTTC. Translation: CASTEWGPQETQYF.

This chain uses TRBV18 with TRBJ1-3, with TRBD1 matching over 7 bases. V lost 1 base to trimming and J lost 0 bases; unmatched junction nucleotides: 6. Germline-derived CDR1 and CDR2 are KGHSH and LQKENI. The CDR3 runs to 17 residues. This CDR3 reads CASSPLQGDFSGNTIYF. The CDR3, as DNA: TGTGCCAGCTCACCACTCCAGGGGGATTTCTCTGGAAACACCATATATTTT.

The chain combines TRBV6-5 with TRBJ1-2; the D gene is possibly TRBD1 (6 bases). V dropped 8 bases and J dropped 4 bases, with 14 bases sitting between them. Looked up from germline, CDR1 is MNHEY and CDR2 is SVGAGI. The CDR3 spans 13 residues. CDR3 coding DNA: TGTGCCAGCTCAAATACAGGGAGCTATGGCTACACCTTC. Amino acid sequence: CASSNTGSYGYTF.

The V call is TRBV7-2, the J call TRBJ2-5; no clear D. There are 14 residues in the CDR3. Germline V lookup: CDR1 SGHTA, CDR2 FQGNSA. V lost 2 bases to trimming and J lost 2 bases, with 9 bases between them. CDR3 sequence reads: CASSLFREQETQYF. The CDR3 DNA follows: TGTGCCAGCAGCTTATTCCGAGAGCAAGAGACCCAGTACTTC.

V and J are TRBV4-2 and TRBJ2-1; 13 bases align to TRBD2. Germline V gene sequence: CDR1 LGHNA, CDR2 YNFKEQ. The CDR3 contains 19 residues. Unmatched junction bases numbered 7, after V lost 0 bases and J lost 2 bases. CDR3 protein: CASSQELGLAGMPYNEQFF. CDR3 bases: TGTGCCAGCAGCCAAGAATTGGGACTAGCGGGGATGCCCTACAATGAGCAGTTCTTC.

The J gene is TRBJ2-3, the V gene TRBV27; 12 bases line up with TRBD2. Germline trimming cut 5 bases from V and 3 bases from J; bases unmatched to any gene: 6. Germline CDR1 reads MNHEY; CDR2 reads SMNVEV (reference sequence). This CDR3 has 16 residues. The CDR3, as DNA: TGTGCCAGCAGTCCGAGACTAGCGGGAGCGACAGATACGCAGTATTTT. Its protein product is CASSPRLAGATDTQYF.

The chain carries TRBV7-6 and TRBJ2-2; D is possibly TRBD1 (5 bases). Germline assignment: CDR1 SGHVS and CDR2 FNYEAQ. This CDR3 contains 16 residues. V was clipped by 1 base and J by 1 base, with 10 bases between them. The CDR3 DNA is TGTGCCAGCAGCTTAGAATCAACAGGGAACACCGGGGAGCTGTTTTTT. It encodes CASSLESTGNTGELFF.

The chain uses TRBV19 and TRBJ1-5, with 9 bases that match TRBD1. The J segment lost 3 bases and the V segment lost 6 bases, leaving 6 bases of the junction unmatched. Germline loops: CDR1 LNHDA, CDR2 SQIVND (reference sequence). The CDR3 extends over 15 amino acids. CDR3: CASSGGTGYNQPQHF. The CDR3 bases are TGTGCCAGTAGCGGCGGGACAGGGTACAATCAGCCCCAGCATTTT.

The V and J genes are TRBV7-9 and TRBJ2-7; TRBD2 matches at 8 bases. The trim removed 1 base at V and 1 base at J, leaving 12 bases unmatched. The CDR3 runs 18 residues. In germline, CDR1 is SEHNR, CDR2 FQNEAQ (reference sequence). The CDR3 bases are TGTGCCAGCAGCTTAGGGTTTGGGAGCGGGAGTCCTTCCTACGAGCAGTACTTC. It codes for CASSLGFGSGSPSYEQYF. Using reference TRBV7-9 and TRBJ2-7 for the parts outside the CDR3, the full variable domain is DTGVSQNPRHKITKRGQNVTFRCDPISEHNRLYWYRQTLGQGPEFLTYFQNEAQLEKSRLLSDRFSAERPKGSFSTLEIQRTEQGDSAMYLCASSLGFGSGSPSYEQYFGPGTRLTVT.

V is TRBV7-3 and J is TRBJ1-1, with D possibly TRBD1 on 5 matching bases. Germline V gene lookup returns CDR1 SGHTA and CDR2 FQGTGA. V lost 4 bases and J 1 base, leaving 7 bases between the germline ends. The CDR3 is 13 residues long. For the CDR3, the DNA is TGTGCCAGCAGCTACGACAGGAACACTGAAGCTTTCTTT. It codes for CASSYDRNTEAFF.

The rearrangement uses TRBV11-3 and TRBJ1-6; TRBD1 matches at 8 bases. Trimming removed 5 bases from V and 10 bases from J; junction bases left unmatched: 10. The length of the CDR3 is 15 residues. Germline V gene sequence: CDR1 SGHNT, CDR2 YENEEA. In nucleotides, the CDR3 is TGTGCCAGCAGCCTGACAGGGGATAGTAAGTCACCCCTCCACTTT. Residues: CASSLTGDSKSPLHF.

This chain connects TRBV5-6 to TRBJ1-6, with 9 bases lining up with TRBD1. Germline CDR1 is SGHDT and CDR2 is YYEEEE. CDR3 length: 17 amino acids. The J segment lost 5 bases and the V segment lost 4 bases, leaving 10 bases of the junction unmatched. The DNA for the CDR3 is TGTGCCAGCAGCGCGGACAGGGGACGAGCCCATAATTCACCCCTCCACTTT. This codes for CASSADRGRAHNSPLHF.

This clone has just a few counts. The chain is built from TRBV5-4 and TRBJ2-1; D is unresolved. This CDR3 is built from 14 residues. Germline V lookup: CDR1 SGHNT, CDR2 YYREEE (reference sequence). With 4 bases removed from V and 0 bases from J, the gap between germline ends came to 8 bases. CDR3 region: CASSAGSSYNEQFF. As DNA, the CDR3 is TGTGCCAGCAGCGCTGGCAGCTCCTACAATGAGCAGTTCTTC.